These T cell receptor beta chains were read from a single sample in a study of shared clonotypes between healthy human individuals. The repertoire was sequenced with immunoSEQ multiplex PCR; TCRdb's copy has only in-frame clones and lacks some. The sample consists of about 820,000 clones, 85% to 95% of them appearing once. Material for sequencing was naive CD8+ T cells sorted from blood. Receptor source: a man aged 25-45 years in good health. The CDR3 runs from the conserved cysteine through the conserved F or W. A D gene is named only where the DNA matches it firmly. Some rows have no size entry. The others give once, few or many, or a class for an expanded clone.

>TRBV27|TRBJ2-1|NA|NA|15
TGTGCCAGCAGTTTTTGGGAAACCGCCTACAATGAGCAGTTCTTC
CASSFWETAYNEQFF
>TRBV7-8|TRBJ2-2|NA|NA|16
TGTGCCAGCAGCTTCTCGCCGGGCCTGAACACCGGGGAGCTGTTTTTT
CASSFSPGLNTGELFF
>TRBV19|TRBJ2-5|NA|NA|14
TGTGCCAGTAGTATAGTGGCGGAACAAGAGACCCAGTACTTC
CASSIVAEQETQYF
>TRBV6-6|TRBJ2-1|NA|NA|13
TGTGCCAGCAGTTCTCTTAGCGGTGGTGAGCAGTTCTTC
CASSSLSGGEQFF
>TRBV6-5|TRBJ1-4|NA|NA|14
TGTGCCAGCAGTCCCTGGGAGACTAATGAAAAACTGTTTTTT
CASSPWETNEKLFF
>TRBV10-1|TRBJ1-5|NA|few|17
TGCGCCAGCAGTGAGTCTTGGCAGGTAAATAGCAATCAGCCCCAGCATTTT
CASSESWQVNSNQPQHF
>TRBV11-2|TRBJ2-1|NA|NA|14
TGTGCCAGCAGCTCCTTCGACAGACCCAATGAGCAGTTCTTC
CASSSFDRPNEQFF
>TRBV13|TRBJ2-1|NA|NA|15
TGTGCCAGCAGCCCTCCGGGGGAGGTCTACAATGAGCAGTTCTTC
CASSPPGEVYNEQFF
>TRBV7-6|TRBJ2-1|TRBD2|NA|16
TGTGCCAGCAGCTCATCACTAGCGGGAGAGGGGAATGAGCAGTTCTTC
CASSSSLAGEGNEQFF
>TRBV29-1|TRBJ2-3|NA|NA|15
TGCAGCGTTGAAGATCAGAGGGGCGTCGCAGATACGCAGTATTTT
CSVEDQRGVADTQYF
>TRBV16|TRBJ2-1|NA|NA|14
TGTGCCAGCAGCCCTTGGACATGGGCGGATGAGCAGTTCTTC
CASSPWTWADEQFF